The clone carrying this T cell receptor beta chain came up many times. What it binds is unknown. The library targeted TCRbeta and was prepared with unique molecular identifiers. TCRdb processed the PCR reads anew with MiXCR; each CDR3 protein has one entry. The sample holds more than 85,000 distinct CDR3 sequences; approximately 8% are singletons and the top ten take about 17%. The data were obtained in a study of T-cell reconstitution after alpha-beta-depleted transplantation in children. Study-wide results and caveats: After one year, T-cell counts and TCRbeta diversity mostly came from new T cells.

The input for sequencing was PBMCs, taken before TCRalphabeta/CD19-depleted stem cell transplant. The source is a boy aged 2 to 9 with acute lymphoblastic leukemia, due to receive a stem cell transplant.

CDR3 nucleotides: TGTGCCAGCAGTGTTTCGGGGGGCGGTAAAAACATTCAGTACTTC. Amino acid sequence: CASSVSGGGKNIQYF. V is TRBV25-1 and J is TRBJ2-4, with D tentatively TRBD2 (7 bases). The CDR3 runs 15 residues. CDR1 is MGHDK, CDR2 SYGVNS, per germline. Trimming stripped 4 bases from V and 4 bases from J, with 14 bases between.